The 29 T cell receptor beta chains below all came from one sample that was sequenced in a study of shared clonotypes between healthy human individuals. This table comes from immunoSEQ multiplex PCR, and its TCRdb copy is limited to in-frame clones, with some not included. The sample holds around 2.3 million clones, more than 90% seen once. The sample taken for sequencing was naive CD4+ T cells sorted from blood. The subset here: CD45RA+ positively selected. The receptors were gathered from a man between 18 and 29 years old in good health.

CDR3 amino acids: CASSQDARTYEQYF. The CDR3 nucleotides are TGCGCCAGCAGCCAAGACGCCAGGACCTACGAGCAGTACTTC. This sequence joins TRBV4-3 and TRBJ2-7; D is undetermined. The V gene lost 0 bases and the J gene lost 2 bases, with 8 bases spanning the gap. Germline assignment: CDR1 LGHNA and CDR2 YSLEER. This CDR3 is built from 14 residues.

This clone was counted a single time. In the same sample, other DNA sequences code for this CDR3. V and J are TRBV11-2 and TRBJ1-1; D is unclear. The CDR3 length is 15 residues. V was shortened by 5 bases and J by 0 bases, with 13 bases between the two germline ends. From germline, CDR1 is SGHAT and CDR2 FQNNGV. The CDR3 reads CASSLRTGMNTEAFF. The CDR3 DNA reads TGTGCCAGCAGCCTAAGGACGGGTATGAACACTGAAGCTTTCTTT.

V is TRBV29-1 and J is TRBJ2-1, with D unclear. V was clipped by 3 bases and J by 8 bases, with 11 bases between them. Per the germline V gene, CDR1 is SQVTM and CDR2 is ANQGSEA. This CDR3 has 12 residues. The CDR3 bases are TGCAGCGTTGACGGCAGGACGGATGAGCAGTTCTTC. Translated, it gives CSVDGRTDEQFF.

This chain joins TRBV30 and TRBJ2-3, with TRBD1 identical over 7 bases. Germline V gene sequence: CDR1 GTSNPN, CDR2 SVGIG (reference sequence). The CDR3 is 16 amino acids. Trimming removed 2 bases from V and 0 bases from J; junction bases left unmatched: 8. The CDR3 loop is CAWSTGQVPSTDTQYF. CDR3 nucleotide sequence: TGTGCCTGGAGTACAGGACAGGTCCCTAGCACAGATACGCAGTATTTT.

The rearrangement links TRBV14 to TRBJ2-5, with TRBD1 matching 8 bases. The J segment lost 7 bases and the V segment lost 2 bases, leaving 12 bases of the junction unmatched. Germline CDR1 SGHDN, CDR2 FVKESK. This CDR3 spans 16 amino acids. The CDR3 coding sequence is TGTGCCAGCAGCCAAAAACAGACAGGGGTCTTGGGGACCCAGTACTTC. It translates to CASSQKQTGVLGTQYF.

The rearrangement uses TRBV7-9 and TRBJ1-4; TRBD1 matches 7 bases. V lost 3 bases, J lost 5 bases, and 6 bases stayed unmatched. The CDR3 loop spans 15 amino acids. The germline V gene has CDR1 SEHNR and CDR2 FQNEAQ (reference sequence). The CDR3 protein is CASSFGQDSNEKLFF. For the CDR3, the DNA is TGTGCCAGCAGCTTCGGACAGGACAGCAATGAAAAACTGTTTTTT.

This clone showed up just once. The rearrangement uses TRBV4-1 and TRBJ1-6; no definite D call. The germline V gene encodes CDR1 MGHRA and CDR2 YSYEKL. V lost 0 bases and J lost 6, with 12 bases in between. This CDR3 contains 16 residues. The CDR3 DNA is TGCGCCAGCAGCCAAGATACGGCAGCCTCTAATTCACCCCTCCACTTT. Amino acids: CASSQDTAASNSPLHF.

Worth noting for this clone: Other DNA sequences in the sample encode the same CDR3. The chain is built from TRBV7-9 and TRBJ2-7, with TRBD1 as a possible D gene (5 bases). CDR3 size: 14 residues. Germline V gene data show CDR1 as SEHNR and CDR2 as FQNEAQ (reference sequence). Deletions cut 1 base from V and 1 base from J, with 8 bases between. In DNA form, the CDR3 reads TGTGCCAGCAGCTTAGGGGGCGGATCCTACGAGCAGTACTTC. It translates to CASSLGGGSYEQYF.

The chain recombines TRBV15 with TRBJ1-2; possible D gene TRBD1, 6 bases. This CDR3 region has 15 residues. CDR1 is LNHNV, CDR2 YYDKDF, per germline (reference sequence). Trimming pared 5 bases from V and 3 bases from J, leaving 16 bases between. CDR3 in amino acids: CATSPTPGQYYGYTF. The CDR3 bases are TGTGCCACCAGCCCGACCCCCGGACAGTACTATGGCTACACCTTC.

The rearrangement uses TRBV13 and TRBJ1-6, with 7 bases lining up with TRBD1. CDR3 length: 15 amino acids. Germline V gives CDR1 PRHDT, CDR2 FYEKMQ (reference sequence). The junction had 8 bases not matched to a gene; V was cut back by 5 bases and J by 7 bases. The CDR3 sequence: CASSETTGLNSPLHF. The CDR3 nucleotides read TGTGCCAGCAGCGAAACGACAGGGCTCAATTCACCCCTCCACTTT.

The chain joins TRBV2 to TRBJ2-7; D is uncertain. The length of the CDR3 is 17 residues. Trimming removed 2 bases at V and 0 bases at J, with 17 bases between. Germline V gene lookup returns CDR1 SNHLY and CDR2 FYNNEI. The CDR3 protein is CASSELSVSESSYEQYF. Here the CDR3 DNA reads TGTGCCAGCAGTGAACTCTCTGTGTCGGAGAGCTCCTACGAGCAGTACTTC. The whole variable domain, filled in from reference TRBV2 and TRBJ2-7, reads EPEVTQTPSHQVTQMGQEVILRCVPISNHLYFYWYRQILGQKVEFLVSFYNNEISEKSEIFDDQFSVERPDGSNFTLKIRSTKLEDSAMYFCASSELSVSESSYEQYFGPGTRLTVT.

The chain couples TRBV18 to TRBJ1-3; D might be TRBD1 (6 bases). CDR1 is KGHSH and CDR2 is LQKENI in the germline V gene. This CDR3 is built from 16 residues. V dropped 0 bases and J dropped 4 bases, with 13 bases sitting between them. CDR3 residues: CASSPPSGGKGNTIYF. As DNA, the CDR3 is TGTGCCAGCTCACCACCATCCGGGGGCAAAGGAAACACCATATATTTT. The full variable domain, rest sourced from reference TRBV18 and TRBJ1-3, is NAGVMQNPRHLVRRRGQEARLRCSPMKGHSHVYWYRQLPEEGLKFMVYLQKENIIDESGMPKERFSAEFPKEGPSILRIQQVVRGDSAAYFCASSPPSGGKGNTIYFGEGSWLTVV.

The chain carries TRBV18 and TRBJ2-5; D gene ambiguous. The CDR3 extends over 14 amino acids. Deletions cut 6 bases from V and 1 base from J, with 12 bases between. The germline gives CDR1 KGHSH, CDR2 LQKENI. The CDR3 DNA sequence: TGTGCCAGCTCCCGCTCTGGGCCCCAAGAGACCCAGTACTTC. Amino acid sequence: CASSRSGPQETQYF.

V and J are TRBV29-1 and TRBJ2-3; the match to TRBD2 covers 7 bases. Germline lookup yields CDR1 SQVTM and CDR2 ANQGSEA. Losses at the gene ends were 2 bases for V and 5 bases for J; bases not matched to a gene: 10. The CDR3 loop spans 15 amino acids. The DNA of the CDR3 is TGCAGCGTTGAATATGGGGACTATCGGATAGATACGCAGTATTTT. Translated, it gives CSVEYGDYRIDTQYF.

The rearrangement joins TRBV6-4 to TRBJ2-3, with no clear D. Per germline, CDR1 MRHNA and CDR2 SNTAGT. This CDR3 spans 13 amino acids. The V end was cut by 2 bases, the J end by 9 bases, with 12 bases between. The CDR3 sequence is CASSDPGRRTQYF. The CDR3 DNA follows: TGTGCCAGCAGTGACCCCGGACGGAGAACGCAGTATTTT.

The chain combines TRBV14 with TRBJ1-1, with a weak D call TRBD1 (5 bases). Trimming left V 4 bases short and J 2 bases short, with 11 bases between. Germline V gene lookup returns CDR1 SGHDN and CDR2 FVKESK. CDR3 length: 14 amino acids. The CDR3 DNA sequence: TGTGCCAGCAGCCGAGAGACAGTTAACACTGAAGCTTTCTTT. Its protein product is CASSRETVNTEAFF.

The chain links TRBV28 to TRBJ1-5; D might be TRBD1 (6 bases). CDR1 and CDR2 from the germline V gene are MDHEN and SYDVKM. V lost 7 bases to trimming and J lost 4 bases, with 11 bases between them. The CDR3 has 13 residues. The CDR3 DNA is TGTGCCAGCAAAATAGGGGGTAATCAGCCCCAGCATTTT. Its protein is CASKIGGNQPQHF.

The chain combines TRBV30 with TRBJ2-3; 15 bases are a match to TRBD2. J was trimmed by 6 bases and V by 0 bases; bases with no gene match: 7. The germline gives CDR1 GTSNPN, CDR2 SVGIG (reference sequence). This CDR3 spans 17 amino acids. CDR3 coding DNA: TGTGCCTGGAGTGTACCTGGGACTAGCGGGAGGTGGGATACGCAGTATTTT. Translating gives CAWSVPGTSGRWDTQYF.

The table lists this clone with a count of one. J is TRBJ2-3 and V is TRBV4-1; TRBD2 matches at 10 bases. Germline V lookup: CDR1 MGHRA, CDR2 YSYEKL. This CDR3 contains 20 residues. V shed 3 bases, J shed 4 bases, and the junction held 19 bases outside the gene matches. CDR3 coding DNA: TGCGCCAGCAGCCATCCTGGCCGGTCTAGCGGGGGCCCGAGGCCAGATACGCAGTATTTT. Translating it yields CASSHPGRSSGGPRPDTQYF.

The chain combines TRBV7-8 with TRBJ1-1, with D possibly matching TRBD1 (5 bases). This CDR3 contains 12 residues. V was trimmed by 6 bases and J by 3 bases, leaving 8 bases between them. Looked up from germline, CDR1 is SGHVS and CDR2 is FQNEAQ. In DNA, the CDR3 is TGTGCCAGCAGTTCAGGGCACACTGAAGCTTTCTTT. Its translation: CASSSGHTEAFF.

The V and J genes are TRBV25-1 and TRBJ2-3; D remains unclear. Trimming took off 3 bases at V and 3 bases at J, with 13 bases between the two ends. This CDR3 is built from 15 residues. Germline values: CDR1 MGHDK, CDR2 SYGVNS. The CDR3 loop is CASSDARVSTDTQYF. The CDR3 region has the DNA TGTGCCAGCAGTGACGCTCGAGTTTCGACAGATACGCAGTATTTT.

The CDR3, as DNA: TGTGCCAGCAGCTTCTACCGGGACAGAGAAAATCAGCCCCAGCATTTT. Its protein product is CASSFYRDRENQPQHF. The rearrangement links TRBV5-6 to TRBJ1-5; 7 bases align to TRBD1. The germline V gene has CDR1 SGHDT and CDR2 YYEEEE. The trim removed 2 bases at V and 4 bases at J, leaving 9 bases unmatched. The CDR3 loop spans 16 amino acids.

The chain couples TRBV6-1 to TRBJ1-5, with a tentative D call TRBD1 (6 bases). The CDR3 loop spans 15 amino acids. Germline V gives CDR1 MNHNS, CDR2 SASEGT. With 7 bases removed from V and 7 bases from J, the gap between germline ends came to 20 bases. The CDR3 bases are TGTGCCAGCATTGTGGGGGGCAGTTTTTGGCAGCCCCAGCATTTT. This encodes CASIVGGSFWQPQHF.

CDR3 protein: CASDETRDTEAFF. For the CDR3, the DNA is TGTGCCAGCGATGAAACCAGGGACACTGAAGCTTTCTTT. V is TRBV7-9 and J is TRBJ1-1; tentatively, D is TRBD1 (5 bases). Looked up from germline, CDR1 is SEHNR and CDR2 is FQNEAQ (reference sequence). V was shortened by 8 bases and J by 3 bases, with 13 bases between the two germline ends. The CDR3 totals 13 residues. Complete variable domain (other parts from reference TRBV7-9 and TRBJ1-1): DTGVSQNPRHKITKRGQNVTFRCDPISEHNRLYWYRQTLGQGPEFLTYFQNEAQLEKSRLLSDRFSAERPKGSFSTLEIQRTEQGDSAMYLCASDETRDTEAFFGQGTRLTVV.

This chain uses TRBV2 with TRBJ2-2, with 8 positions matching TRBD2. The V gene end was trimmed by 5 bases and the J gene end by 6 bases; junction bases not matched to a gene: 2. Germline CDR1 is SNHLY and CDR2 is FYNNEI. This CDR3 is 13 amino acids long. CDR3: CASSSGSSGELFF. DNA for the CDR3: TGTGCCAGCAGTAGCGGGAGCTCCGGGGAGCTGTTTTTT.

This clone was counted a single time. The chain joins TRBV5-4 to TRBJ2-7; TRBD1 is a possible D gene (5 bases). Germline CDR1 is SGHNT and CDR2 is YYREEE (reference sequence). The CDR3 sequence is 13 residues long. The germline V and J ends were trimmed by 2 bases and 2 bases, with 8 bases remaining between them. CDR3 nucleotide sequence: TGTGCCAGCAGCTTCCAGGGAACCTACGAGCAGTACTTC. Its translation: CASSFQGTYEQYF.

The chain combines TRBV6-6 with TRBJ2-3; tentative D call: TRBD2 (6 bases). CDR3 length: 16 amino acids. Trimming removed 4 bases from V and 1 base from J, with 15 bases in between. The germline CDR1 and CDR2 sequences are MNHNY and SVGAGI (reference sequence). CDR3 sequence (DNA): TGTGCCAGCAGTTCCGCGGACGGGGGAGGCACAGATACGCAGTATTTT. This codes for CASSSADGGGTDTQYF.

On this clone itself: This sample includes further DNA sequences coding for the same CDR3. CDR3 protein: CASSSTNTGELFF. The CDR3 DNA follows: TGTGCCAGCAGCTCGACCAACACCGGGGAGCTGTTTTTT. The chain carries TRBV7-9 and TRBJ2-2; no clear D gene. CDR1 SEHNR and CDR2 FQNEAQ come from the germline V gene (reference sequence). V lost 4 bases, J lost 2 bases, and 5 bases lay in between. The CDR3 is 13 amino acids.

V and J are TRBV7-2 and TRBJ2-1, with D perhaps being TRBD1 or TRBD2 (5 bases each). The CDR3 contains 16 residues. Germline loops: CDR1 SGHTA, CDR2 FQGNSA. The V end was cut by 5 bases, the J end by 5 bases, with 19 bases between. This CDR3 reads CASSTTGTSHNNEQFF. CDR3 bases: TGTGCCAGCAGCACGACCGGGACCAGCCACAACAATGAGCAGTTCTTC. Variable domain in full (rest from reference TRBV7-2 and TRBJ2-1): GAGVSQSPSNKVTEKGKDVELRCDPISGHTALYWYRQSLGQGLEFLIYFQGNSAPDKSGLPSDRFSAERTGGSVSTLTIQRTQQEDSAVYLCASSTTGTSHNNEQFFGPGTRLTVL.